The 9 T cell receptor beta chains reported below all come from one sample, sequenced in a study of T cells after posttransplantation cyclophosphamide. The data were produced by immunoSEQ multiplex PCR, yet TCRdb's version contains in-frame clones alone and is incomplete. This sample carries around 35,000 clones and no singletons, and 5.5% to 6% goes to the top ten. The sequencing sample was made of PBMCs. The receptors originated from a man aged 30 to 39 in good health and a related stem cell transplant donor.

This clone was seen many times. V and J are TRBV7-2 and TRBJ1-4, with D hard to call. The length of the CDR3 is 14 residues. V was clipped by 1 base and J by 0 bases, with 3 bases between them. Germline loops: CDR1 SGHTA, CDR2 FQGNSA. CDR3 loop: CASSLDSTNEKLFF. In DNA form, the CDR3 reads TGTGCCAGCAGCTTAGACTCAACTAATGAAAAACTGTTTTTT.

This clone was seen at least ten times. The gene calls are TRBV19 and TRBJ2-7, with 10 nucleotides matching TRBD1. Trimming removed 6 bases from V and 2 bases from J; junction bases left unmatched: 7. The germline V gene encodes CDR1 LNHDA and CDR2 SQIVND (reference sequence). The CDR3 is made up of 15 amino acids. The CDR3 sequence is CASSDPGQGTYEQYF. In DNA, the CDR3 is TGTGCCAGTAGCGACCCGGGACAGGGGACCTACGAGCAGTACTTC.

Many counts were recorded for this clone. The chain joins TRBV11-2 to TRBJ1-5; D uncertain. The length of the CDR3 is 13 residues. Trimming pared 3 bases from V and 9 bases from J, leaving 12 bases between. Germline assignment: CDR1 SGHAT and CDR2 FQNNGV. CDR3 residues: CASSLEDFAPQHF. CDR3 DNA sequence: TGTGCCAGCAGCTTGGAGGACTTCGCGCCCCAGCATTTT. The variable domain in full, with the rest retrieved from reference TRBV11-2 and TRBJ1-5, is EAGVAQSPRYKIIEKRQSVAFWCNPISGHATLYWYQQILGQGPKLLIQFQNNGVVDDSQLPKDRFSAERLKGVDSTLKIQPAKLEDSAVYLCASSLEDFAPQHFGDGTRLSIL.

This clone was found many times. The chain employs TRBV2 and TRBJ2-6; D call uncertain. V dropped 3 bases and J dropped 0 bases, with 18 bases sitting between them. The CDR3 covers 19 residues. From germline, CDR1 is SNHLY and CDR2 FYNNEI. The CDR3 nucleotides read TGTGCCAGCAGTGAGAGAAAGGGCCCCTCCCTCTCTGGGGCCAACGTCCTGACTTTC. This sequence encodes CASSERKGPSLSGANVLTF.

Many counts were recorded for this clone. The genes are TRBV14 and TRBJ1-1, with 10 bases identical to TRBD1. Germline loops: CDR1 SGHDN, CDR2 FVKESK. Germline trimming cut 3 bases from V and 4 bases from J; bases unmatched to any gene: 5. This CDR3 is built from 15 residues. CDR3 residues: CASSHRTGGVTEAFF. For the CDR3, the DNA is TGTGCCAGCAGCCACCGGACAGGGGGGGTCACTGAAGCTTTCTTT.

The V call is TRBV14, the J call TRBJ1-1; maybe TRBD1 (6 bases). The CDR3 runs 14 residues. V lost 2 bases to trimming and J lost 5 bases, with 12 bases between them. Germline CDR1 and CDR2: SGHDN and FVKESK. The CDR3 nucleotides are TGTGCCAGCAGCCAACTGGGGGCGTTTACTGAAGCTTTCTTT. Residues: CASSQLGAFTEAFF.

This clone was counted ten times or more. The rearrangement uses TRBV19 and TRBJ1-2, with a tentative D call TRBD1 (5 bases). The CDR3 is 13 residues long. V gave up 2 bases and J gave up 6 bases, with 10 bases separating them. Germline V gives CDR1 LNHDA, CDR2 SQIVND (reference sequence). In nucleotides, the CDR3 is TGTGCCAGTAGTATAAACCCCAGGGATGGCTACACCTTC. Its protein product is CASSINPRDGYTF.

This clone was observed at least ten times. In DNA, the CDR3 is TGTGCCAGCAGCTTGGCAGGGAACGGGGCCAACGTCCTGACTTTC. It encodes CASSLAGNGANVLTF. J is TRBJ2-6 and V is TRBV5-4; tentative D call: TRBD1 (5 bases). Looked up from germline, CDR1 is SGHNT and CDR2 is YYREEE (reference sequence). The CDR3 totals 15 residues. The ends were cut back, 0 bases at V and 4 bases at J, with 8 bases in the middle.

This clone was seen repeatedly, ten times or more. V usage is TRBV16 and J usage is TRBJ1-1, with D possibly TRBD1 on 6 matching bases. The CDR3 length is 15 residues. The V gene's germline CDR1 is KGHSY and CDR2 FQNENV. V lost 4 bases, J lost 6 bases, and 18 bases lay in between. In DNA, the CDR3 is TGTGCCAGCAGCCCGGGACATCTTCTTCGCTCTGAAGCTTTCTTT. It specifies CASSPGHLLRSEAFF.